This TCR beta chain was retrieved from a study of T-cell memory formation after mild COVID-19. TCRdb called the 5' RACE reads again in MiXCR, with one record for every CDR3 protein. The table has 250,000 to 350,000 distinct CDR3 sequences, roughly an eighth seen once. This clonotype was detected only a few times. This clonotype was sampled from a young man who had mild COVID-19 (a few samples of this study predate the infection). Cell type and time point are not known. Sample: PBMCs or a T cell subset sorted from them (not recorded which).

In DNA, the CDR3 is TGTGCCAGCAGCTTAGCGTCCCACAGGGTGGCCACTGAAGCTTTCTTT. Translated: CASSLASHRVATEAFF. This rearrangement joins TRBV7-8 to TRBJ1-1; a weak D match, TRBD1 (6 bases). The CDR3 runs to 16 residues. Germline CDR1 and CDR2: SGHVS and FQNEAQ. The ends were cut back, 0 bases at V and 4 bases at J, with 15 bases in the middle.